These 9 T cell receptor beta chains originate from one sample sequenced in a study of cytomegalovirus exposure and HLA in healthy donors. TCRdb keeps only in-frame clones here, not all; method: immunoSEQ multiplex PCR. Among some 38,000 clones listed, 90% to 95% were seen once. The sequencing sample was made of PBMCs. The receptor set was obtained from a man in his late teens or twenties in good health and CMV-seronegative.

Written as DNA, the CDR3 is TGTGCCAGCAGTGAAACCACTGGGACAACCTTC. Protein product: CASSETTGTTF. The V call is TRBV2, the J call TRBJ1-2, with a possible D match to TRBD1 (6 bases). This CDR3 contains 11 residues. The V end lost 2 bases, the J end lost 14 bases, and 12 bases lay between the germline ends. The V gene's germline CDR1 is SNHLY and CDR2 FYNNEI.

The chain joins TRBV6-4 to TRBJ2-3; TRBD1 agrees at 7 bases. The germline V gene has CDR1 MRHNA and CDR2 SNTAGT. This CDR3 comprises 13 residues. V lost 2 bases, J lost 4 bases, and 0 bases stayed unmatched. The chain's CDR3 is CASSDQGADTQYF. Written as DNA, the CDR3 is TGTGCCAGCAGTGACCAGGGGGCAGATACGCAGTATTTT.

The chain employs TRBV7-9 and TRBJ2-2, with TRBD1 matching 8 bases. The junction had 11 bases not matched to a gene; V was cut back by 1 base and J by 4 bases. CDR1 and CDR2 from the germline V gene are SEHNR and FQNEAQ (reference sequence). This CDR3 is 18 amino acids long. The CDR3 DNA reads TGTGCCAGCAGCTTAGGGACAGGGCCCCGTTGGATCACCGGGGAGCTGTTTTTT. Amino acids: CASSLGTGPRWITGELFF.

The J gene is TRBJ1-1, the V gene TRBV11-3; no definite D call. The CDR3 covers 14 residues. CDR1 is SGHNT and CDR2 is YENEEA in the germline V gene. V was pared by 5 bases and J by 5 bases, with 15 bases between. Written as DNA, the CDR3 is TGTGCCAGCAGCCCGGCGGCCCGTGCGACTGAAGCTTTCTTT. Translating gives CASSPAARATEAFF.

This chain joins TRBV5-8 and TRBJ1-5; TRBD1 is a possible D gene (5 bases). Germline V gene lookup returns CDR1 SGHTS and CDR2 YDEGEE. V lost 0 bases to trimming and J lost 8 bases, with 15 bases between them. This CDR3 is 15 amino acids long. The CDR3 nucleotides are TGTGCCAGCAGCTTGGGTTTCAGGGAAAAGGAGCCCCAGCATTTT. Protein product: CASSLGFREKEPQHF.

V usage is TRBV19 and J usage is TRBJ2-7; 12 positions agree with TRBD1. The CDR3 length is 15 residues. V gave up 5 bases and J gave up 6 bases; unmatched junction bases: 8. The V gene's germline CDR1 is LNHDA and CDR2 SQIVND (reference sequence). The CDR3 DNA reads TGTGCCAGTAGTTTTCCGGGACAGGGGGCCACCGAGCAGTACTTC. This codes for CASSFPGQGATEQYF.

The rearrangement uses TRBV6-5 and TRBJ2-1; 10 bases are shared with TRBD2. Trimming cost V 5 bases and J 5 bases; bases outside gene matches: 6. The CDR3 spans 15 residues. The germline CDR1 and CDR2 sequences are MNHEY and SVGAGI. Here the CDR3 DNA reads TGTGCCAGCAGTCGCATAGCGGGGGGCGACAATGAGCAGTTCTTC. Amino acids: CASSRIAGGDNEQFF.

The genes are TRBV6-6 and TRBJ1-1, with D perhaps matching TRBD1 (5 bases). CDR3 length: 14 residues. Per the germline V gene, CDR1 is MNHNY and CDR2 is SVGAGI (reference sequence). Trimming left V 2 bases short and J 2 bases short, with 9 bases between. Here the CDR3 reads CASSYVRGNTEAFF. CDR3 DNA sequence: TGTGCCAGCAGTTACGTGCGGGGCAACACTGAAGCTTTCTTT.

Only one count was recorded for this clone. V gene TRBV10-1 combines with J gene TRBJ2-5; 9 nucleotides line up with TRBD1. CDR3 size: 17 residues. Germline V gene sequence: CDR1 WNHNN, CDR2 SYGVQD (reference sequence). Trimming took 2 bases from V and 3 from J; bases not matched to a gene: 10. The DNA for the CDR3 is TGCGCCAGCAGTGAGGGACAGGGGATTAGCGGAAAAGAGACCCAGTACTTC. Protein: CASSEGQGISGKETQYF.